The TCR beta chain described here comes from a study of blood T cell repertoires in COVID-19. About the study: Both acute and convalescent COVID-19 samples were obtained from the United States, Italy and Spain.

With 4 bases clipped from V and 0 bases from J, the junction kept 14 bases outside the gene matches. From germline, CDR1 is MNHEY and CDR2 SMNVEV (reference sequence). The CDR3 contains 19 residues. Per the original data handling: Amplification with reference gene primers provided the estimates of nucleated cell counts. Here immunoSEQ multiplex PCR was the method, and the copy in TCRdb shows in-frame clones only, minus some. V, J and clone size were drawn from that table, and D and trimming were deduced from the DNA. The sample shows about 44,000 clones, around nine tenths of them seen only once. This receptor was taken from a woman aged 40-49 years with acute or convalescent COVID-19. The rearrangement links TRBV27 to TRBJ2-1; 8 bases align to TRBD2. The sequenced material came from peripheral blood. CDR3 sequence: CASSSATSDSPVSYNEQFF. CDR3 DNA sequence: TGTGCCAGCAGTTCCGCGACTAGCGACAGTCCTGTCTCCTACAATGAGCAGTTCTTC.